This entry is about one T cell receptor beta chain. The table came from immunoSEQ multiplex PCR; TCRdb's copy has only in-frame clones and leaves some out. This table holds 150,000 or so clones, about 93% found once. The data were obtained in a study of T cell responses to AZD1222 COVID-19 vaccine. The V gene end was trimmed by 3 bases and the J gene end by 0 bases; junction bases not matched to a gene: 5. This CDR3 is 15 amino acids long. In germline, CDR1 is GTSNPN, CDR2 SVGIG (reference sequence). The sample here was peripheral blood, taken on day 0 of AZD1222 vaccination. The source of this sequence is an adult in good health. The rearrangement joins TRBV30 to TRBJ1-1, with 9 bases lining up with TRBD1. DNA of the CDR3: TGTGCCTGGAGGAGGAGGGACAGGGTGAACACTGAAGCTTTCTTT. Translation gives CAWRRRDRVNTEAFF.